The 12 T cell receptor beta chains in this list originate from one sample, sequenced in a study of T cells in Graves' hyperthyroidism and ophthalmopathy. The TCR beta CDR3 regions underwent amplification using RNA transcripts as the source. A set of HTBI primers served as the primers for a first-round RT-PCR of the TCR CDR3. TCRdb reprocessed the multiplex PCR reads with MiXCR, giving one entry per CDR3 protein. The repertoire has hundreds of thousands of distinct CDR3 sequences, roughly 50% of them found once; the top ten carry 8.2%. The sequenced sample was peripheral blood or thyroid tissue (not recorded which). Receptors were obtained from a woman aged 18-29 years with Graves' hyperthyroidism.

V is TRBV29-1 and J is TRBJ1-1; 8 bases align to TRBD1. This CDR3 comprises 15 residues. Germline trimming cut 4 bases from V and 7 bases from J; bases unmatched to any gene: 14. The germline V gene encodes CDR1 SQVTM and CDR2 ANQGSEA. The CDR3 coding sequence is TGCAGCGTTGGTCCGGGGGAGGGACAGGTGATTGAAGCTTTCTTT. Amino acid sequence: CSVGPGEGQVIEAFF.

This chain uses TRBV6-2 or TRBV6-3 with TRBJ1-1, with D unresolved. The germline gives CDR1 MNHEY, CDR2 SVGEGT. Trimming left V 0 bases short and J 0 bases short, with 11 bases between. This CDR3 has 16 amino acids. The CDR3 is CASSYSAGPMNTEAFF. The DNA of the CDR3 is TGTGCCAGCAGTTACTCAGCAGGTCCCATGAACACTGAAGCTTTCTTT.

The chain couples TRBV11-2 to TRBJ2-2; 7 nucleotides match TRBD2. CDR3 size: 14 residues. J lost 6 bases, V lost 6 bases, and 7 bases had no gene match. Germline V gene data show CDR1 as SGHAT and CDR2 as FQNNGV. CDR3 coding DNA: TGTGCCAGCAGTGGGGGAGGGCAGGCCGGGGAGCTGTTTTTT. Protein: CASSGGGQAGELFF. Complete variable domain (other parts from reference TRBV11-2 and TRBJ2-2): EAGVAQSPRYKIIEKRQSVAFWCNPISGHATLYWYQQILGQGPKLLIQFQNNGVVDDSQLPKDRFSAERLKGVDSTLKIQPAKLEDSAVYLCASSGGGQAGELFFGEGSRLTVL.

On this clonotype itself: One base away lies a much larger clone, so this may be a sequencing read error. The CDR3 nucleotides read TGTGCCATCAGTGACCAGGGGAAAGAGACCCAGTACTTC. Translation gives CAISDQGKETQYF. V gene TRBV10-3 combines with J gene TRBJ2-5, with a possible D match to TRBD1 (6 bases). The V gene's germline CDR1 is ENHRY and CDR2 SYGVKD. This CDR3 has 13 residues. V lost 3 bases and J lost 3, with 8 bases in between.

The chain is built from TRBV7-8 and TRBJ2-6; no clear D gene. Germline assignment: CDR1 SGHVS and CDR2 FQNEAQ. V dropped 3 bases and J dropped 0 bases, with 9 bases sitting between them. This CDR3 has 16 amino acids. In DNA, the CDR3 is TGTGCCAGCAGCTTTACACCTCACTCTGGGGCCAACGTCCTGACTTTC. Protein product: CASSFTPHSGANVLTF.

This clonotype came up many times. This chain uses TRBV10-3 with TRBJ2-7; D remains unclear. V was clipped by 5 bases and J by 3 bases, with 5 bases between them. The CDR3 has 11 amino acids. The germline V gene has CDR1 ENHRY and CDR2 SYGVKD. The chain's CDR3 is CAISTYYEQYF. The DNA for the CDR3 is TGTGCCATCAGTACCTACTACGAGCAGTACTTC.

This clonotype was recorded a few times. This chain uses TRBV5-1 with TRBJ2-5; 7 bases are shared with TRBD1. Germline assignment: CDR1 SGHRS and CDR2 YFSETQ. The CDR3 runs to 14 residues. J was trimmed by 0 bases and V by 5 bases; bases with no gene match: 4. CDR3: CASSADRYQETQYF. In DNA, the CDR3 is TGCGCCAGCAGTGCGGACAGGTACCAAGAGACCCAGTACTTC.

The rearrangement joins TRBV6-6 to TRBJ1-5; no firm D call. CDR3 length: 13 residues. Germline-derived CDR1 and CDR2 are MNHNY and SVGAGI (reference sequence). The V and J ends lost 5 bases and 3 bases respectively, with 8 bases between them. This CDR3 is CASSLALNQPQHF. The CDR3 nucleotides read TGTGCCAGCAGTCTCGCGCTCAATCAGCCCCAGCATTTT.

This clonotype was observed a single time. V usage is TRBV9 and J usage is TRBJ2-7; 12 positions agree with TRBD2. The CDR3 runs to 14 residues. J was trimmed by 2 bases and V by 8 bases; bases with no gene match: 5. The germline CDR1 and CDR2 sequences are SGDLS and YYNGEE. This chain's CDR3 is CARQRLAGAYEQYF. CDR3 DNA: TGTGCCAGGCAAAGACTAGCGGGAGCCTACGAGCAGTACTTC.

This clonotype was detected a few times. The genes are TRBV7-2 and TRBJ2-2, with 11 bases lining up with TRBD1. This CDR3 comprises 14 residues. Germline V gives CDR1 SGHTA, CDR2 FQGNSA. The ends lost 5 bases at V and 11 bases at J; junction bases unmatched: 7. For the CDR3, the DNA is TGTGCCAGCAGCCCAGGACAGGGGGCGCGTGAGCTGTTTTTT. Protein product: CASSPGQGARELFF.

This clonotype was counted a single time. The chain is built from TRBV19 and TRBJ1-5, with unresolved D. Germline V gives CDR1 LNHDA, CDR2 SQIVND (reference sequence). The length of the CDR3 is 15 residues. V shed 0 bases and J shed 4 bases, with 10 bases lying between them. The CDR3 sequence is CASSIDETENQPQHF. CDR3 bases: TGTGCCAGTAGTATAGATGAAACTGAAAATCAGCCCCAGCATTTT.

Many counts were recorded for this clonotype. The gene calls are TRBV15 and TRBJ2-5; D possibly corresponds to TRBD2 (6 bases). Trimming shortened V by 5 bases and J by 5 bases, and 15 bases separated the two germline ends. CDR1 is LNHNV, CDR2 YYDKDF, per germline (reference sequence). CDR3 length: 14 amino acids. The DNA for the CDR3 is TGTGCCACCAGCGGCCAGGGAGGTTGGGAGACCCAGTACTTC. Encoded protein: CATSGQGGWETQYF.